This TCR beta chain was sequenced in a study of CD8+ T cells in alopecia areata. The authors extracted RNA and reverse transcribed it into cDNA as the sequencing template. The data were produced by immunoSEQ multiplex PCR, yet TCRdb's version contains in-frame clones alone and is incomplete. The sample has about 270,000 clones, 60% seen once. Germline-derived CDR1 and CDR2 are SQVTM and ANQGSEA. J was trimmed by 4 bases and V by 3 bases; bases with no gene match: 3. The CDR3 contains 13 residues. For this clone: Its antigen is not identified. In the same sample, other DNA sequences code for this CDR3.

Overall study results and limits: Normal-skin resident alphabeta T cells also appear among scalp sample sequences.

Treatment denoted: oral pan-JAK inhibitor, 5-10 mg twice daily. The chain couples TRBV29-1 to TRBJ2-3; 8 nucleotides agree with TRBD1. The origin of this receptor is a human donor with alopecia areata. This specimen was CD4+ T cells sorted from blood, taken around week 52, from a patient treated with tofacitinib. The CDR3 DNA follows: TGCAGCGTTGACAGGGGGCTTCCAGATACGCAGTATTTT. Translated: CSVDRGLPDTQYF.